This is a list of T cell receptor beta chains from one sample in a study of T cell responses to AZD1222 COVID-19 vaccine. Clones were read by immunoSEQ multiplex PCR, and TCRdb kept only the in-frame ones, dropping some. The table has some 150,000 clones, around 89% seen once. The input for sequencing was peripheral blood, taken 28 days after the second dose of the MenACWY control vaccine. The receptors here all came from an adult who received the MenACWY meningococcal vaccine as a control. CDR3s include the opening cysteine and the closing phenylalanine or tryptophan. A D gene is named only where the DNA matches it firmly. The listing skips clone size in some rows; elsewhere it reads once, few, many or a size class.

j_call d_call clone_size v_call cdr3_aa cdr3_nt
TRBJ2-7 - few TRBV19 CASRLRGGFPYEQYF TGTGCCAGTAGACTTCGTGGGGGCTTCCCCTACGAGCAGTACTTC
TRBJ1-1 - - TRBV20-1 CRVSQNTEAFF TGCAGGGTGTCACAGAACACTGAAGCTTTCTTT
TRBJ1-1 - once TRBV5-1 CASSLGPDRQTTEAFF TGCGCCAGTTCCCTTGGGCCGGACAGACAGACCACTGAAGCTTTCTTT
TRBJ2-1 - - TRBV19 CASSTETGTPYNEQFF TGTGCCAGTAGTACCGAAACCGGGACACCCTACAATGAGCAGTTCTTC
TRBJ1-1 - - TRBV24-1 CATSDSTGYAEAFF TGTGCCACCAGTGATTCCACAGGGTACGCTGAAGCTTTCTTT
TRBJ1-4 TRBD1 - TRBV28 CASSLQGAGEKLFF TGTGCCAGCAGTCTACAGGGGGCAGGTGAAAAACTGTTTTTT
TRBJ1-1 - - TRBV29-1 CSVEGQAPEAFF TGCAGCGTTGAAGGGCAGGCCCCAGAAGCTTTCTTT
TRBJ2-7 TRBD1 - TRBV19 CASHPQGAFGTYEQYF TGTGCCAGTCATCCCCAGGGGGCCTTCGGAACCTACGAGCAGTACTTC
TRBJ1-5 TRBD1 - TRBV28 CASTTGGRQPQHF TGTGCCAGCACTACAGGGGGCCGGCAGCCCCAGCATTTT
TRBJ2-1 - once TRBV4-3 CASSQGASRETGYNEQFF TGCGCCAGCAGCCAAGGTGCATCTCGCGAGACGGGCTACAATGAGCAGTTCTTC
TRBJ1-2 - few TRBV6-5 CASSYSPVVYGYTF TGTGCCAGCAGTTACTCGCCGGTGGTCTATGGCTACACCTTC
TRBJ1-5 - - TRBV5-8 CASSNWGGAGHQPQHF TGTGCCAGCAGCAATTGGGGGGGGGCAGGGCATCAGCCCCAGCATTTT
TRBJ1-5 TRBD1 - TRBV28 CASRNGQGGHQPQHF TGTGCCAGCAGAAATGGACAGGGAGGACATCAGCCCCAGCATTTT
TRBJ1-2 - - TRBV28 CASSAQVSNYGYTF TGTGCCAGCAGTGCCCAAGTTTCTAACTATGGCTACACCTTC
TRBJ1-1 TRBD1 - TRBV15 CATSRGGQGNTEAFF TGTGCCACCAGCAGGGGAGGACAGGGGAACACTGAAGCTTTCTTT
TRBJ2-4 - - TRBV25-1 CASSAAQPGNIQYF TGTGCCAGCAGTGCGGCCCAGCCGGGAAACATTCAGTACTTC
TRBJ2-7 TRBD2 - TRBV6-4 CASSDSARGSGAYEQYF TGTGCCAGCAGTGACTCAGCCCGGGGTAGCGGGGCCTACGAGCAGTACTTC
TRBJ2-7 TRBD2 - TRBV7-2 CASSLRTGLAGFSYEQYF TGTGCCAGCAGCTTAAGGACGGGGCTAGCGGGTTTCTCCTACGAGCAGTACTTC
TRBJ1-4 - - TRBV4-3 CASSQESYVEKLFF TGCGCCAGCAGCCAAGAAAGTTATGTGGAAAAACTGTTTTTT
TRBJ2-7 TRBD2 - TRBV28 CASSYDRASLAGDQYEQYF TGTGCCAGCAGTTACGACAGGGCTAGCCTAGCGGGAGATCAATACGAGCAGTACTTC
TRBJ2-3 - - TRBV19 CASRPTAGDTQYF TGTGCCAGCCGACCCACTGCAGGAGATACGCAGTATTTT
TRBJ1-5 TRBD1 - TRBV7-6 CASSLWPTGINQPQHF TGTGCCAGCAGCTTATGGCCGACAGGGATCAATCAGCCCCAGCATTTT
TRBJ2-7 - - TRBV25-1 CASSEGIFEQYF TGTGCCAGCAGTGAAGGGATTTTCGAGCAGTACTTC
TRBJ2-2 TRBD1 - TRBV10-1 CASSDKGQGTGELFF TGCGCCAGCAGTGACAAGGGACAGGGGACCGGGGAGCTGTTTTTT
TRBJ2-1 - - TRBV15 CATSVGGTLKNNEQFF TGTGCCACCAGTGTAGGCGGGACTCTCAAAAACAATGAGCAGTTCTTC
TRBJ2-2 - - TRBV7-2 CASSGTSNTGELFF TGTGCCAGCAGCGGGACATCGAACACCGGGGAGCTGTTTTTT